These T cell receptor beta chains were read from a single sample in a study of blood T cell repertoires in COVID-19. Measured with immunoSEQ multiplex PCR; TCRdb has only the in-frame clones, and not every one. The sample has 150,000 to 180,000 clones, about 90% seen once. Sequencing input: peripheral blood. The receptors were gathered from a man aged 45-65 years with acute or convalescent COVID-19. Both conserved end residues are part of each CDR3. D genes are given only for firm matches. A clone size is listed for some rows: how often the clone was seen (once, few, many), or a class if it is expanded.

- - TRBJ1-6 TRBV28 CASSDSHSPLHF TGTGCCAGCAGCGACAGCCATTCACCCCTCCACTTT
- - TRBJ1-2 TRBV11-3 CASSLDPPGGDDGYTF TGTGCCAGCAGCTTAGATCCGCCGGGAGGAGACGATGGCTACACCTTC
- - TRBJ1-1 TRBV2 CASSGQGNTEAFF TGTGCCAGCAGTGGGCAGGGAAACACTGAAGCTTTCTTT
- TRBD1 TRBJ1-2 TRBV29-1 CSVVLRDRAGNYGYTF TGCAGCGTTGTCCTGAGGGACAGGGCCGGGAACTATGGCTACACCTTC
- TRBD1 TRBJ1-5 TRBV3-1/TRBV3-2 CASNRGVQPQHF TGTGCCAGCAACAGGGGGGTTCAGCCCCAGCATTTT
- - TRBJ1-2 TRBV19 CASILRRGSPDGYTF TGTGCCAGTATTCTGCGAAGGGGCAGCCCTGATGGCTACACCTTC
once TRBD1 TRBJ1-4 TRBV4-2 CASSRRQGGSEKLFF TGTGCCAGCAGCCGGCGACAGGGAGGAAGCGAAAAACTGTTTTTT
- - TRBJ1-1 TRBV29-1 CSVVANTEAFF TGCAGCGTTGTAGCGAACACTGAAGCTTTCTTT
- TRBD2 TRBJ2-7 TRBV5-1 CASSPEVAGVSEQYF TGCGCCAGCAGCCCGGAGGTTGCGGGAGTGTCAGAGCAGTACTTC
- - TRBJ2-1 TRBV9 CASSAGAGPYNEQFF TGTGCCAGCAGCGCCGGGGCGGGGCCTTACAATGAGCAGTTCTTC
- TRBD1 TRBJ1-2 TRBV19 CASSPRTGVAYGYTF TGTGCCAGTAGCCCCAGGACAGGGGTGGCCTATGGCTACACCTTC
once TRBD1 TRBJ2-3 TRBV9 CASSAGQGSTDTQYF TGTGCCAGCAGCGCGGGACAGGGAAGCACAGATACGCAGTATTTT
- - TRBJ2-2 TRBV7-7 CASSSYGTSSQELFF TGTGCCAGCAGCTCGTACGGGACATCGTCCCAGGAGCTGTTTTTT
once TRBD1 TRBJ2-3 TRBV9 CASSPRGQGARDTQYF TGTGCCAGCAGCCCCCGGGGACAGGGGGCAAGGGATACGCAGTATTTT
- - TRBJ1-2 TRBV20-1 CSASIPGWNGYTF TGCAGTGCTAGTATTCCAGGGTGGAATGGCTACACCTTC
- - TRBJ1-3 TRBV7-2 CASSSGTSGNTIYF TGTGCCAGCAGCTCGGGAACCTCTGGAAACACCATATATTTT
- TRBD1 TRBJ1-5 TRBV6-5 CASMDRGRGQPQHF TGTGCCAGCATGGACAGGGGGCGAGGTCAGCCCCAGCATTTT